The 4 T cell receptor beta chains below come from one sample, sequenced in a study of shared clonotypes between healthy human individuals. The repertoire was sequenced with immunoSEQ multiplex PCR; TCRdb's copy has only in-frame clones and lacks some. The profile shows approximately 940,000 clones, less than 85% of them singletons. The material sequenced was memory CD4+ T cells sorted from blood. As to subset: CD45RA-negative fraction. The receptor set was obtained from a man between 18 and 35 years old in good health.

The V call is TRBV28, the J call TRBJ1-2; 8 bases match TRBD1. This CDR3 comprises 15 residues. Germline CDR1 and CDR2: MDHEN and SYDVKM. V gave up 2 bases and J gave up 4 bases; unmatched junction bases: 6. CDR3 DNA: TGTGCCAGCAGTTTACCCCAGGGGGCAAGCTATGGCTACACCTTC. It translates to CASSLPQGASYGYTF.

Concerning this clone itself: This sample includes further DNA sequences coding for the same CDR3. The chain carries TRBV18 and TRBJ2-7, with D uncertain. Between the trimmed V and J ends, which lost 0 bases and 2 bases, there was a span of 8 bases. The CDR3 is 14 amino acids. Germline-derived CDR1 and CDR2 are KGHSH and LQKENI. The CDR3 coding sequence is TGTGCCAGCTCACCACCGGGTAGGCCCTACGAGCAGTACTTC. This encodes CASSPPGRPYEQYF.

This clone was seen a few times. The chain is built from TRBV7-9 and TRBJ1-1; D remains unclear. V was shortened by 8 bases and J by 3 bases, with 10 bases between the two germline ends. This CDR3 comprises 12 residues. CDR1 is SEHNR, CDR2 FQNEAQ, per germline (reference sequence). CDR3 protein: CASSWEDTEAFF. The CDR3 DNA reads TGTGCCAGCTCGTGGGAGGACACTGAAGCTTTCTTT.

The chain links TRBV9 to TRBJ1-4; 8 bases map to TRBD1. There are 16 residues in the CDR3. Germline CDR1 SGDLS, CDR2 YYNGEE. V lost 0 bases, J lost 4 bases, and 5 bases stayed unmatched. CDR3 sequence: CASSVGGTGLNEKLFF. CDR3 in DNA: TGTGCCAGCAGCGTAGGCGGGACAGGTCTTAATGAAAAACTGTTTTTT.